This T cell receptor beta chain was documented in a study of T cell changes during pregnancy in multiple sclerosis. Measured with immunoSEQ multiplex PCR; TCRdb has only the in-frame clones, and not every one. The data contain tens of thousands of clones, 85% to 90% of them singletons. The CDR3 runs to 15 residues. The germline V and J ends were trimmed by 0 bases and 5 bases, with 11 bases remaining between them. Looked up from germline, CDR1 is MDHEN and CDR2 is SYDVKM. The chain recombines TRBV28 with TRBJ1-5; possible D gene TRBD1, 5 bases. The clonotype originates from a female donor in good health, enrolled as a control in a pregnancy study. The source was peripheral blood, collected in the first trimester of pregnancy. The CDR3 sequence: CASSLWVGEDQPQHF. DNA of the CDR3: TGTGCCAGCAGTTTATGGGTAGGGGAGGATCAGCCCCAGCATTTT. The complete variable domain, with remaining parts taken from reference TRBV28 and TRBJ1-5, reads DVKVTQSSRYLVKRTGEKVFLECVQDMDHENMFWYRQDPGLGLRLIYFSYDVKMKEKGDIPEGYSVSREKKERFSLILESASTNQTSMYLCASSLWVGEDQPQHFGDGTRLSIL.